This T cell receptor (beta chain) was retrieved from a study of OX40 agonist ivuxolimab in advanced cancers. The study's findings and limits: CD8+ T cells showed, on average, more clonal expansion than CD4+ cells. Expanded peripheral T cells had an undetermined antigen specificity.

The table came from immunoSEQ multiplex PCR; TCRdb's copy has only in-frame clones and leaves some out. This table has 21,000 or so clones, approximately 73% appearing once. Worth noting for this clone: Its antigen remains unknown.

The sequencing here drew on CD4+ or CD8+ T cells sorted from blood, taken in a trial of the OX40 agonist ivuxolimab. This clonotype originated in an adult with an advanced solid tumor such as melanoma, head and neck, liver or kidney cancer.

DNA for the CDR3: TGTGCCAGCAGCGGCAGATTCAAGCCCCAGCATTTT. Translated, it gives CASSGRFKPQHF. The genes are TRBV9 and TRBJ1-5; no clear D. The CDR3 covers 12 residues. Trimming shortened V by 3 bases and J by 8 bases, and 9 bases separated the two germline ends. Germline lookup yields CDR1 SGDLS and CDR2 YYNGEE.